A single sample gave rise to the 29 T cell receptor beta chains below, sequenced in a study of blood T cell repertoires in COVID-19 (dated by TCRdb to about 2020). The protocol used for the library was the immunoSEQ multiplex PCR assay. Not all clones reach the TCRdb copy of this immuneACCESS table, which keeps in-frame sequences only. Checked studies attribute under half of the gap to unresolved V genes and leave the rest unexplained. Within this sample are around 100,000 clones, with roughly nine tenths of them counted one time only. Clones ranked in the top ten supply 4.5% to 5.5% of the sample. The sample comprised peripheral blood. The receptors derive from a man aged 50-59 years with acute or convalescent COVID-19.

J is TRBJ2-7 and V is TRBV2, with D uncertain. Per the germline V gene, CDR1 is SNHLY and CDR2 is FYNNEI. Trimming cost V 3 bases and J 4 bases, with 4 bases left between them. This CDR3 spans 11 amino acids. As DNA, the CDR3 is TGTGCCAGCAGTGACCCGTACGAGCAGTACTTC. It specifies CASSDPYEQYF.

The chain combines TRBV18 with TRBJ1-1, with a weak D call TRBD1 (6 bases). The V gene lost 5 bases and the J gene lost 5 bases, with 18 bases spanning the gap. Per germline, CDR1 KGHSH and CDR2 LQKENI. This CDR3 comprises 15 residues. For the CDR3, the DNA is TGTGCCAGCTCAAAAGGACAGCCCTACGAAACTGAAGCTTTCTTT. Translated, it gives CASSKGQPYETEAFF.

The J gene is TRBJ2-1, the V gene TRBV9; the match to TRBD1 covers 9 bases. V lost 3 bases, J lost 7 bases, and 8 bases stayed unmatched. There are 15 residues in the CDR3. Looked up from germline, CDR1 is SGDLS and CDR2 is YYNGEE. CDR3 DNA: TGTGCCAGCAGCGGGGACGGGACAGGGTTGAATGAGCAGTTCTTC. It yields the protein CASSGDGTGLNEQFF. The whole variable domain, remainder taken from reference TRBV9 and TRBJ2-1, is DSGVTQTPKHLITATGQRVTLRCSPRSGDLSVYWYQQSLDQGLQFLIQYYNGEERAKGNILERFSAQQFPDLHSELNLSSLELGDSALYFCASSGDGTGLNEQFFGPGTRLTVL.

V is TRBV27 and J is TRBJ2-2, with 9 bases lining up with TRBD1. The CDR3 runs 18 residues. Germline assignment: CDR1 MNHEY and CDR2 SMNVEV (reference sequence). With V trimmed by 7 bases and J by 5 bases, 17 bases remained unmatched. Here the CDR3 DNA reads TGTGCCAGCACCACATGGGACACGGGACAGGGCTGGACCGGGGAGCTGTTTTTT. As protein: CASTTWDTGQGWTGELFF.

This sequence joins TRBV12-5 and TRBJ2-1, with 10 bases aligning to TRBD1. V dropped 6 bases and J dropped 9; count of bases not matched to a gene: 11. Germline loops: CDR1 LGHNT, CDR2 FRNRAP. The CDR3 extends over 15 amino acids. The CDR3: CASGLLSGQGTEQFF. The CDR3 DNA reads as TGTGCTAGTGGCTTACTATCGGGACAGGGGACTGAGCAGTTCTTC.

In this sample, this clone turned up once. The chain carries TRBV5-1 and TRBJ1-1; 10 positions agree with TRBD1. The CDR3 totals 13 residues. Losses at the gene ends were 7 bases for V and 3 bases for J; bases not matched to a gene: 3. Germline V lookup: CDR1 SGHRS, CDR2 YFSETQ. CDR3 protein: CASFDRGHTEAFF. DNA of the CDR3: TGCGCCAGCTTCGACAGGGGGCACACTGAAGCTTTCTTT.

CDR3 sequence: CASSLTGDGDEKLFF. CDR3 in DNA: TGCGCCAGCAGCTTGACAGGGGACGGTGATGAAAAACTGTTTTTT. This chain connects TRBV5-1 to TRBJ1-4, with TRBD1 matching 7 bases. The CDR3 runs 15 residues. CDR1 and CDR2 (germline): SGHRS, YFSETQ. With 1 base clipped from V and 6 bases from J, the junction kept 6 bases outside the gene matches. The full variable domain, with the rest looked up from reference TRBV5-1 and TRBJ1-4, is KAGVTQTPRYLIKTRGQQVTLSCSPISGHRSVSWYQQTPGQGLQFLFEYFSETQRNKGNFPGRFSGRQFSNSRSEMNVSTLELGDSALYLCASSLTGDGDEKLFFGSGTQLSVL.

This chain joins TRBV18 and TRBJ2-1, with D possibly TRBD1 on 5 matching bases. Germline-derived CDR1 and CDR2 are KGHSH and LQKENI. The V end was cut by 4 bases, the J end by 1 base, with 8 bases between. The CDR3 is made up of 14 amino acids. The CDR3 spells CASSLTESYNEQFF. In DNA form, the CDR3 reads TGTGCCAGCTCACTGACAGAGTCCTACAATGAGCAGTTCTTC.

The CDR3 is CASLQGTATEAFF. CDR3 in DNA: TGTGCCAGCCTACAGGGGACAGCCACTGAAGCTTTCTTT. The chain has TRBV6-5 and TRBJ1-1; TRBD1 matches 7 bases. The J segment lost 4 bases and the V segment lost 8 bases, leaving 7 bases of the junction unmatched. The CDR3 totals 13 residues. Germline CDR1 reads MNHEY; CDR2 reads SVGAGI.

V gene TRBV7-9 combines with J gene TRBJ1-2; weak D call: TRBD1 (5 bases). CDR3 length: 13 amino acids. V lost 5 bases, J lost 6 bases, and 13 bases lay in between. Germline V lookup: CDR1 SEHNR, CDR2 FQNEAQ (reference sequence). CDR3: CASSPGTHNGYTF. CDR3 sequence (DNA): TGTGCCAGCAGCCCAGGGACTCATAATGGCTACACCTTC. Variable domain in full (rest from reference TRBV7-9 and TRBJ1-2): DTGVSQNPRHKITKRGQNVTFRCDPISEHNRLYWYRQTLGQGPEFLTYFQNEAQLEKSRLLSDRFSAERPKGSFSTLEIQRTEQGDSAMYLCASSPGTHNGYTFGSGTRLTVV.

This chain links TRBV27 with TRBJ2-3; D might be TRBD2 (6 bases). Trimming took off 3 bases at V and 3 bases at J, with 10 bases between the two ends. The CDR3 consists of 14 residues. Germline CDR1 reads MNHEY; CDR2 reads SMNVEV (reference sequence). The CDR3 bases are TGTGCCAGCAGTTTTGCAGGGAGGACAGATACGCAGTATTTT. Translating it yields CASSFAGRTDTQYF.

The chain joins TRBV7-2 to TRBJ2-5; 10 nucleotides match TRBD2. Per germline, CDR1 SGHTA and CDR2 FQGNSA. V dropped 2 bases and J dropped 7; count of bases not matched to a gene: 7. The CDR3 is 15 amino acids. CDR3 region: CASSLSGGEYRTQYF. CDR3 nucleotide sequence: TGTGCCAGCAGCTTAAGCGGGGGGGAGTATCGGACCCAGTACTTC. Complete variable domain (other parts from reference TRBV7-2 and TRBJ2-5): GAGVSQSPSNKVTEKGKDVELRCDPISGHTALYWYRQSLGQGLEFLIYFQGNSAPDKSGLPSDRFSAERTGGSVSTLTIQRTQQEDSAVYLCASSLSGGEYRTQYFGPGTRLLVL.

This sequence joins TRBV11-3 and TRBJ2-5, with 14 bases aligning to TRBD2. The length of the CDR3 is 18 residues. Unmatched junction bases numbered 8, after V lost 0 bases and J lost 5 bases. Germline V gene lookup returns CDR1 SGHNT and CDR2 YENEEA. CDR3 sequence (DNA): TGTGCCAGCAGCTTAGACCCGGGACTAGCGGGAGTGGGGGAGACCCAGTACTTC. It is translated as CASSLDPGLAGVGETQYF.

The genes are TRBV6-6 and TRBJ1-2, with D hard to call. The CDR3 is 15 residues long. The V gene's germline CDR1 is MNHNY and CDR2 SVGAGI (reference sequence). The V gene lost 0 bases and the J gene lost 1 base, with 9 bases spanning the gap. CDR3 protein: CASSYSTAVNYGYTF. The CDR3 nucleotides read TGTGCCAGCAGTTACTCTACAGCTGTTAACTATGGCTACACCTTC.

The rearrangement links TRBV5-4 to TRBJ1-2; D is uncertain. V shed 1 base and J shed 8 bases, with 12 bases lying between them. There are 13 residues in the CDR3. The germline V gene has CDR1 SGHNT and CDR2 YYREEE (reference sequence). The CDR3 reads CASSLMVTGGYTF. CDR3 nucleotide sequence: TGTGCCAGCAGCTTGATGGTCACGGGGGGCTACACCTTC.

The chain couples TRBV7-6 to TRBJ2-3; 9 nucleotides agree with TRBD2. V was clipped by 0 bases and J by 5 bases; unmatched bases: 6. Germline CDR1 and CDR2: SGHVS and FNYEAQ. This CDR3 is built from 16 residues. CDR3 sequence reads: CASSLATSGRRDTQYF. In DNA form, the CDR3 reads TGTGCCAGCAGCTTAGCGACTAGCGGCCGACGAGATACGCAGTATTTT.

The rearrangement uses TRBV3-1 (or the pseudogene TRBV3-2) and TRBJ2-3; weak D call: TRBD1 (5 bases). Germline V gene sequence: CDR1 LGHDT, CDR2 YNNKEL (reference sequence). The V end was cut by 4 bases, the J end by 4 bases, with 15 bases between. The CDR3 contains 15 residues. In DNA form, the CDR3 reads TGTGCCAGCAGCCCGCTTGGTAGCAGGGCAGATACGCAGTATTTT. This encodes CASSPLGSRADTQYF.

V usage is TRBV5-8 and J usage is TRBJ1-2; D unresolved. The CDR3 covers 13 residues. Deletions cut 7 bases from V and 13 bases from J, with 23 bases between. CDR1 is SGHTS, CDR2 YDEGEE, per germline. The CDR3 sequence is CASGQKGERRPTF. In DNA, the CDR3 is TGTGCCAGCGGCCAGAAGGGAGAAAGGCGTCCCACCTTC. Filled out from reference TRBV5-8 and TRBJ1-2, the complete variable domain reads EAGVTQSPTHLIKTRGQQATLRCSPISGHTSVYWYQQALGLGLQFLLWYDEGEERNRGNFPPRFSGRQFPNYSSELNVNALELEDSALYLCASGQKGERRPTFGSGTRLTVV.

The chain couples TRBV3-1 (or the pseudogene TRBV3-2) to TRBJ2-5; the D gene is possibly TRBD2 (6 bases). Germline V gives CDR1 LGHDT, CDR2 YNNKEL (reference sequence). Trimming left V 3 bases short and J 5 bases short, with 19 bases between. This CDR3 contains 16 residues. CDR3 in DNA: TGTGCCAGCAGCCAGAGACTAGAGGGGTTTTGGGAGACCCAGTACTTC. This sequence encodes CASSQRLEGFWETQYF.

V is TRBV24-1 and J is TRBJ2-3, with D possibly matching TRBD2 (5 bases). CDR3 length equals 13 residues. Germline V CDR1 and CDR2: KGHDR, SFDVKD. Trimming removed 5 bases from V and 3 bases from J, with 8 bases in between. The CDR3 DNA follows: TGTGCCACCAGTGTAGGAGGTACAGATACGCAGTATTTT. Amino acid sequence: CATSVGGTDTQYF.

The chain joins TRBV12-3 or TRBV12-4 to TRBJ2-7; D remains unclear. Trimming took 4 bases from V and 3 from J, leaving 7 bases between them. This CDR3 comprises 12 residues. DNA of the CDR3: TGTGCCAGCAGTTCGTCCGGCTACGAGCAGTACTTC. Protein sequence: CASSSSGYEQYF.

CDR3 amino acids: CASSLVAGANNEQFF. CDR3 DNA sequence: TGCGCCAGCAGCTTGGTAGCGGGTGCCAACAATGAGCAGTTCTTC. J is TRBJ2-1 and V is TRBV5-1, with TRBD2 matching over 7 bases. The V segment lost 0 bases and the J segment 5 bases; nucleotides outside the gene matches: 5. The germline V gene encodes CDR1 SGHRS and CDR2 YFSETQ. The CDR3 totals 15 residues.

The CDR3 loop reads CSVESSRRPYSNQPQHF. DNA for the CDR3: TGCAGCGTTGAATCGTCCAGGCGCCCTTATAGCAATCAGCCCCAGCATTTT. The chain carries TRBV29-1 and TRBJ1-5, with D uncertain. In germline, CDR1 is SQVTM, CDR2 ANQGSEA. The CDR3 spans 17 residues. The V and J ends lost 2 bases and 0 bases respectively, with 17 bases between them.

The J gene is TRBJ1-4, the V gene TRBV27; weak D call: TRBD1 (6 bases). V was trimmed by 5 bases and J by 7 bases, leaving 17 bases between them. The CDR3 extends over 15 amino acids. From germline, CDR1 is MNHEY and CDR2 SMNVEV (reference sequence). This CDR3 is CASSPSGVYGEKLFF. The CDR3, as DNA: TGTGCCAGCAGTCCATCAGGGGTCTACGGTGAAAAACTGTTTTTT.

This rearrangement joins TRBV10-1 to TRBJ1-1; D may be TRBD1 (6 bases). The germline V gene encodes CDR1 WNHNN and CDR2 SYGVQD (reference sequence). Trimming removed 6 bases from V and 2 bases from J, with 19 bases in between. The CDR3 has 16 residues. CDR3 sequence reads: CASRGTPPTGNTEAFF. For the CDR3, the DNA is TGCGCCAGCAGAGGGACACCTCCCACGGGCAACACTGAAGCTTTCTTT.

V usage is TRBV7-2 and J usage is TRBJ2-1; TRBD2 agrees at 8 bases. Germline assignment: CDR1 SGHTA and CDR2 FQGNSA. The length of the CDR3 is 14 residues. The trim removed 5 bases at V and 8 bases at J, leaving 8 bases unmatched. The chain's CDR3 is CASSQSGRVHEQFF. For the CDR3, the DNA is TGTGCCAGCAGCCAATCCGGGAGGGTCCATGAGCAGTTCTTC.

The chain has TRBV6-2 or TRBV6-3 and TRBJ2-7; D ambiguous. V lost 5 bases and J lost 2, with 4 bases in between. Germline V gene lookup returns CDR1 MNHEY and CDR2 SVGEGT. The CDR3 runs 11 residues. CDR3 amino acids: CASSITYEQYF. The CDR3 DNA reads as TGTGCCAGCAGTATCACCTACGAGCAGTACTTC.

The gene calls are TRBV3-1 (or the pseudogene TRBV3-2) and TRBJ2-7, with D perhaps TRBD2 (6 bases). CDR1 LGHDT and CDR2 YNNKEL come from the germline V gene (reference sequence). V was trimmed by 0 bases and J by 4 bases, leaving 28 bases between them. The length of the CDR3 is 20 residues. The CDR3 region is CASSQDRTTSATLPAYEQYF. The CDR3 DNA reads TGTGCCAGCAGCCAAGATCGGACTACCAGCGCGACTCTCCCGGCGTACGAGCAGTACTTC.

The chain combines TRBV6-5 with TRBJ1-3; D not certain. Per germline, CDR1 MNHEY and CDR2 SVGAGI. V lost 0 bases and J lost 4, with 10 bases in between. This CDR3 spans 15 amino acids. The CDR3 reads CASSYSTALGNTIYF. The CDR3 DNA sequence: TGTGCCAGCAGTTACTCGACTGCACTGGGAAACACCATATATTTT.